Listed below are T cell receptor beta chains from one sample, sequenced in a study of blood T cells in healthy people across ages. MiXCR, applied by TCRdb to the 5' RACE reads, yields one record per CDR3 protein. The sample lists about 1,500,000 distinct CDR3 sequences, about 28% occurring once. Material: blood. These receptors were collected from a woman aged 30 to 39 in good health. Each CDR3 is given with its conserved first and last residue. Each record gives: clone size, V gene, J gene, D gene, CDR3 protein, CDR3 DNA. A D gene is named only where the DNA matches it firmly. Clone size is shown for a subset of rows, as once, few, many or a class of expanded clone.

>many|TRBV29-1|TRBJ1-2|NA
CSVDTGGGYTF
TGCAGCGTTGATACGGGAGGCGGCTACACCTTC
>once|TRBV20-1|TRBJ2-1|NA
CSARDGLTAGETQFF
TGCAGTGCTAGAGATGGCTTGACTGCTGGGGAGACCCAGTTCTTC
>NA|TRBV7-9|TRBJ1-2|NA
CASSPERQNGYTF
TGTGCCAGCAGCCCTGAGAGGCAAAATGGCTACACCTTC
>many|TRBV29-1|TRBJ2-7|NA
CSVARGGGGVEQYF
TGCAGCGTGGCGAGGGGAGGAGGGGGCGTCGAGCAGTACTTC
>few|TRBV11-2|TRBJ1-2|NA
CASSLEATPNYGYTF
TGTGCCAGCAGCTTAGAGGCCACGCCTAACTATGGCTACACCTTC
>NA|TRBV10-3|TRBJ2-3|TRBD1
CAISELGQGAGDTQYF
TGTGCCATCAGTGAGCTAGGACAGGGGGCGGGAGATACGCAGTATTTT
>NA|TRBV20-1|TRBJ2-3|TRBD2
CSASTSGSRLDTQYF
TGCAGTGCCTCGACTAGCGGGAGTCGATTAGATACGCAGTATTTT
>NA|TRBV6-5|TRBJ2-1|NA
CASSYPLWGRRSSYNEQFF
TGTGCCAGCAGTTACCCCCTATGGGGGAGAAGGAGTTCCTACAATGAGCAGTTCTTC
>few|TRBV12-3/TRBV12-4|TRBJ1-1|NA
CASSQGGLNTEAFF
TGTGCCAGCAGTCAGGGAGGGCTGAACACTGAAGCTTTCTTT
>many|TRBV20-1|TRBJ2-7|NA
CSARGSGFGNEQYF
TGCAGTGCGAGAGGCTCGGGGTTCGGGAACGAGCAGTACTTC
>NA|TRBV20-1|TRBJ1-4|NA
CSAVLGTNNEKLFF
TGCAGTGCCGTGCTGGGAACAAATAATGAAAAACTGTTTTTT
>NA|TRBV7-9|TRBJ1-2|TRBD1
CASSSTGTGVDYGYTF
TGTGCCAGCAGCTCAACCGGGACAGGAGTCGACTATGGCTACACCTTC
>NA|TRBV5-1|TRBJ2-1|NA
CASRRDPATRRNNEQFF
TGCGCCAGCAGACGGGATCCCGCGACACGAAGGAACAATGAGCAGTTCTTC
>NA|TRBV3-1|TRBJ1-2|NA
CASSQDWPSSPDGYIF
TGTGCCAGCAGCCAAGATTGGCCCTCTTCCCCAGACGGCTACATCTTC
>NA|TRBV28|TRBJ1-5|NA
CASRNPRDGKETQHF
TGTGCCAGCAGGAACCCCCGGGACGGAAAAGAGACCCAGCATTTT
>few|TRBV4-2|TRBJ2-7|NA
CASSQDAQGGKNEQYF
TGTGCCAGCAGCCAAGATGCACAGGGTGGAAAGAACGAGCAGTACTTC
>few|TRBV5-1|TRBJ2-3|NA
CASSFSRVSPDTQYF
TGCGCCAGCAGCTTTTCCAGGGTCTCCCCAGATACGCAGTATTTT
>many|TRBV12-3/TRBV12-4|TRBJ1-2|TRBD1
CASSFGTGSYGYTF
TGTGCCAGCAGCTTCGGGACAGGGTCCTATGGCTACACCTTC
>NA|TRBV7-9|TRBJ2-7|NA
CASSLVGDGAYEQYF
TGTGCCAGCAGCTTAGTTGGGGACGGGGCCTACGAGCAGTACTTC
>NA|TRBV7-2|TRBJ2-3|TRBD2
CASSLGTSVTQYF
TGTGCCAGCAGCTTAGGGACTAGCGTTACGCAGTATTTT
>NA|TRBV5-1|TRBJ1-4|NA
CASKGEWATNEKLFF
TGCGCCAGCAAAGGGGAATGGGCAACTAATGAAAAACTGTTTTTT
>NA|TRBV6-5|TRBJ1-1|NA
CASRSGTRGANTEAFF
TGTGCCAGCAGATCCGGGACCCGGGGAGCGAACACTGAAGCTTTCTTT
>few|TRBV11-1|TRBJ2-5|TRBD1
CASSDRDSPQETQYF
TGTGCCAGCAGCGACCGGGACAGCCCCCAAGAGACCCAGTACTTC
>NA|TRBV16|TRBJ2-1|TRBD2
CASSHIAGGLNEQFF
TGTGCCAGCAGCCACATAGCGGGAGGTCTGAATGAGCAGTTCTTC
>few|TRBV18|TRBJ2-1|NA
CASSPGESGKFNEQFF
TGTGCCAGCTCACCGGGGGAATCGGGGAAATTTAATGAGCAGTTCTTC
>few|TRBV29-1|TRBJ1-5|NA
CSVLPGGNQPQHF
TGCAGCGTCCTGCCGGGGGGCAATCAGCCCCAGCATTTT
>NA|TRBV28|TRBJ1-1|TRBD1
CASSSQGAWDTEAFF
TGTGCCAGCAGTTCTCAGGGGGCATGGGACACTGAAGCTTTCTTT
>many|TRBV5-1|TRBJ2-7|TRBD2
CASSPIAGRSSYEQYF
TGCGCCAGCAGCCCTATAGCGGGGAGGAGCTCCTACGAGCAGTACTTC
>NA|TRBV21-1|TRBJ2-7|NA
CASLGAVDYEQYF
TGTGCCAGTTTGGGGGCGGTCGACTACGAGCAGTACTTC
>NA|TRBV3-1|TRBJ2-7|TRBD1
CTSSSYTGDPYEQYF
TGTACCAGCAGCTCCTATACAGGGGACCCCTACGAGCAGTACTTC
>few|TRBV29-1|TRBJ2-7|TRBD2
CSVEYPSGSSYGQYF
TGCAGCGTTGAATACCCTAGCGGGAGCTCCTACGGGCAGTACTTC
>NA|TRBV6-4|TRBJ2-7|TRBD1
CASRSWTGTYEQYF
TGTGCCAGCCGGAGCTGGACAGGGACCTACGAGCAGTACTTC
>NA|TRBV9|TRBJ1-2|TRBD1
CASSAAGGAGDYGYTF
TGTGCCAGCAGCGCAGCAGGGGGCGCCGGGGACTATGGCTACACCTTC
>few|TRBV3-1|TRBJ2-5|TRBD2
CASKPRESQETQYF
TGTGCCAGCAAGCCGCGGGAGAGCCAAGAGACCCAGTACTTC
>NA|TRBV5-1|TRBJ2-1|NA
CASSLLGLPYNEQFF
TGCGCCAGCAGCTTGTTAGGACTACCTTACAATGAGCAGTTCTTC
>few|TRBV6-6|TRBJ2-1|TRBD2
CASSPTLAATKNEQFF
TGTGCCAGCAGTCCTACCCTAGCGGCCACAAAGAATGAGCAGTTCTTC
>NA|TRBV20-1|TRBJ1-4|NA
CSAAINEKLFF
TGCAGTGCCGCCATAAATGAAAAACTGTTTTTT
>NA|TRBV4-1|TRBJ2-3|TRBD1
CASSPRGLTSEDTQYF
TGCGCCAGCAGCCCCAGGGGGCTGACAAGTGAAGATACGCAGTATTTT
>many|TRBV4-3|TRBJ2-7|NA
CASSQRRGGYEQYF
TGCGCCAGCAGCCAACGCCGTGGGGGCTACGAGCAGTACTTC
>NA|TRBV2|TRBJ1-1|NA
CASSTQGTKNTEAFF
TGTGCCAGCAGTACCCAGGGGACGAAGAACACTGAAGCTTTCTTT
>NA|TRBV28|TRBJ2-3|TRBD2
CATHGASGVDTQYF
TGTGCCACGCACGGGGCTAGCGGGGTGGATACGCAGTATTTT
>many|TRBV27|TRBJ2-7|NA
CASSAGISYEQYF
TGTGCCAGCTCCGCAGGTATCTCCTACGAGCAGTACTTC
>NA|TRBV9|TRBJ2-7|NA
CASSVGGATEQYF
TGTGCCAGCAGCGTAGGAGGGGCTACCGAGCAGTACTTC
>NA|TRBV9|TRBJ2-7|NA
CASSVEASSYEQYF
TGTGCCAGCAGCGTCGAGGCCAGCTCCTACGAGCAGTACTTC
>many|TRBV12-3/TRBV12-4|TRBJ2-2|TRBD1
CASSRQGGTGELFF
TGCGCCAGCTCAAGACAGGGCGGCACCGGGGAGCTGTTTTTT
>NA|TRBV9|TRBJ1-1|NA
CASSVGPIGTEAFF
TGTGCCAGCAGCGTCGGACCGATCGGCACTGAAGCTTTCTTT
>NA|TRBV6-5|TRBJ2-7|NA
CAGSYGYEQYF
TGTGCCGGCAGTTACGGGTACGAGCAGTACTTC
>NA|TRBV10-3|TRBJ2-7|NA
CAISGGVTDEQYF
TGTGCCATCAGCGGAGGGGTCACGGACGAGCAGTACTTC
>NA|TRBV29-1|TRBJ2-3|NA
CSVEPGPSTDTQYF
TGCAGCGTTGAGCCGGGACCAAGCACAGATACGCAGTATTTT
>few|TRBV10-1|TRBJ1-1|NA
CASSAEVWTEAFF
TGCGCCAGCAGTGCCGAAGTATGGACTGAAGCTTTCTTT
>NA|TRBV6-5|TRBJ1-2|NA
CASRSDSNYGYTF
TGTGCCAGCAGATCAGACAGTAACTATGGCTACACCTTC
>few|TRBV7-9|TRBJ2-5|NA
CASTGAWGETQYF
TGTGCCTCAACGGGGGCCTGGGGGGAGACCCAGTACTTC
>many|TRBV29-1|TRBJ2-5|TRBD1
CSVEGSDRGHSGTQYF
TGCAGCGTTGAAGGGAGCGACAGGGGGCATTCGGGGACCCAGTACTTC
>NA|TRBV4-3|TRBJ2-7|NA
CVSSQDWGRTYEQYF
TGCGTCAGCAGCCAAGATTGGGGCCGCACCTACGAGCAGTACTTC
>NA|TRBV6-6|TRBJ1-1|TRBD1
CASSYLTGGNEAFF
TGTGCCAGCAGTTACCTTACAGGGGGGAATGAAGCTTTCTTT
>NA|TRBV11-3|TRBJ2-3|NA
CASSFRVEDTQYF
TGTGCCAGCAGCTTCAGGGTGGAAGATACGCAGTATTTT
>NA|TRBV28|TRBJ1-1|NA
CASKGTEAFF
TGTGCCAGCAAGGGGACTGAAGCTTTCTTT
>once|TRBV4-1|TRBJ2-5|NA
CASSQVPDGETQYF
TGCGCCAGCAGCCAAGTCCCGGACGGAGAGACCCAGTACTTC